The 17 T cell receptor beta chains presented below share a single source sample, sequenced in a study of T cell responses to AZD1222 COVID-19 vaccine. The repertoire was sequenced with immunoSEQ multiplex PCR; TCRdb's copy has only in-frame clones and lacks some. Counted here are about 84,000 clones, 75% to 90% occurring once; the ten biggest clones make up 9% to 14%. The sequencing here drew on peripheral blood, taken 28 days after the second AZD1222 dose. Receptors were obtained from an adult who received the AZD1222 COVID-19 vaccine.

The chain couples TRBV19 to TRBJ2-2; 9 bases align to TRBD1. The V segment lost 9 bases and the J segment 6 bases; nucleotides outside the gene matches: 11. The CDR3 is 15 amino acids. Germline CDR1 reads LNHDA; CDR2 reads SQIVND (reference sequence). The CDR3 sequence: CASTGQGWAAGELFF. The CDR3 DNA reads TGTGCCAGCACGGGACAGGGATGGGCCGCCGGGGAGCTGTTTTTT. Combining the CDR3 with reference TRBV19 and TRBJ2-2 gives the whole variable domain DGGITQSPKYLFRKEGQNVTLSCEQNLNHDAMYWYRQDPGQGLRLIYYSQIVNDFQKGDIAEGYSVSREKKESFPLTVTSAQKNPTAFYLCASTGQGWAAGELFFGEGSRLTVL.

The rearrangement links TRBV24-1 to TRBJ2-2; D might be TRBD1 (5 bases). The V gene lost 2 bases and the J gene lost 3 bases, with 9 bases spanning the gap. The CDR3 length is 15 residues. CDR1 KGHDR and CDR2 SFDVKD come from the germline V gene. The CDR3 sequence: CATSDSRVHTGELFF. CDR3 DNA sequence: TGTGCCACCAGTGATTCCAGGGTGCACACCGGGGAGCTGTTTTTT.

As concerns this clone: Compared with germline, one end of the junction differs, possibly owing to a read error. The chain is built from TRBV18 and TRBJ2-1, with TRBD1 matching 7 bases. Germline V gives CDR1 KGHSH, CDR2 LQKENI. CDR3 size: 12 residues. The CDR3: CASSPQGREQFF. DNA for the CDR3: TGTGCCAGCTCGCCACAGGGGCGGGAGCAGTTCTTC.

The chain recombines TRBV11-2 with TRBJ2-2; D remains unclear. Trimming removed 0 bases at V and 4 bases at J, with 6 bases between. Per the germline V gene, CDR1 is SGHAT and CDR2 is FQNNGV. The CDR3 has 14 amino acids. The CDR3 region is CASSLEASTGELFF. DNA for the CDR3: TGTGCCAGCAGCTTAGAAGCTTCCACCGGGGAGCTGTTTTTT.

The V and J genes are TRBV2 and TRBJ1-3; D gene ambiguous. Germline V CDR1 and CDR2: SNHLY, FYNNEI. This CDR3 comprises 15 residues. V lost 6 bases and J lost 0, with 12 bases in between. This CDR3 reads CASRLGDHSGNTIYF. The CDR3 DNA sequence: TGTGCCAGCAGATTGGGAGACCACTCTGGAAACACCATATATTTT.

The chain uses TRBV7-9 and TRBJ2-1; TRBD2 matches 8 bases. CDR1 SEHNR and CDR2 FQNEAQ come from the germline V gene (reference sequence). V lost 5 bases to trimming and J lost 8 bases; unmatched junction nucleotides: 11. The CDR3 totals 15 residues. Written as DNA, the CDR3 is TGTGCCAGCAGCACCGTAGCGGGACTCAGAGATGAGCAGTTCTTC. This codes for CASSTVAGLRDEQFF. The complete variable domain, with remaining parts taken from reference TRBV7-9 and TRBJ2-1, reads DTGVSQNPRHKITKRGQNVTFRCDPISEHNRLYWYRQTLGQGPEFLTYFQNEAQLEKSRLLSDRFSAERPKGSFSTLEIQRTEQGDSAMYLCASSTVAGLRDEQFFGPGTRLTVL.

The chain combines TRBV2 with TRBJ1-1; D is uncertain. The CDR3 extends over 13 amino acids. The V end was cut by 8 bases, the J end by 1 base, with 11 bases between. Germline CDR1 reads SNHLY; CDR2 reads FYNNEI. The CDR3 bases are TGTGCCAGCCAAGTGAGATCGAACACTGAAGCTTTCTTT. Translated: CASQVRSNTEAFF.

V and J are TRBV5-4 and TRBJ2-1; D remains ambiguous. CDR1 and CDR2 (germline): SGHNT, YYREEE (reference sequence). V lost 3 bases, J lost 1 base, and 11 bases lay in between. The CDR3 is made up of 15 amino acids. CDR3 DNA sequence: TGTGCCAGCAGCTCCGACTTCTTGTCCTACAATGAGCAGTTCTTC. This codes for CASSSDFLSYNEQFF.

The V gene is TRBV7-2, the J gene TRBJ2-7; the D gene is possibly TRBD2 (6 bases). The CDR3 spans 14 residues. V gave up 1 base and J gave up 7 bases, with 14 bases separating them. The germline CDR1 and CDR2 sequences are SGHTA and FQGNSA. CDR3 region: CASSLDSSAGEQYV. The CDR3 DNA follows: TGTGCCAGCAGCTTAGATTCTAGCGCGGGGGAGCAGTACGTC.

This chain uses TRBV5-6 with TRBJ2-7, with D perhaps matching TRBD1 (6 bases). V was trimmed by 2 bases and J by 2 bases, leaving 14 bases between them. Germline values: CDR1 SGHDT, CDR2 YYEEEE. The CDR3 is 15 amino acids. CDR3 in DNA: TGTGCCAGCAGCTTATTTTGGGACACGACCTACGAGCAGTACTTC. Translated, it gives CASSLFWDTTYEQYF.

The chain employs TRBV5-1 and TRBJ2-1; tentatively, D is TRBD2 (5 bases). V shed 3 bases and J shed 1 base, with 11 bases lying between them. The germline V gene has CDR1 SGHRS and CDR2 YFSETQ. This CDR3 has 15 amino acids. In nucleotides, the CDR3 is TGCGCCAGCAGCTGGAACCCGGGGTCCTACAATGAGCAGTTCTTC. It codes for CASSWNPGSYNEQFF.

This clone was counted once. V and J are TRBV19 and TRBJ2-1, with 10 bases identical to TRBD2. The V gene end was trimmed by 5 bases and the J gene end by 5 bases; junction bases not matched to a gene: 12. From germline, CDR1 is LNHDA and CDR2 SQIVND (reference sequence). The CDR3 totals 17 residues. The CDR3 here is CASSPGSGGRPNNEQFF. The CDR3 bases are TGTGCCAGTAGTCCTGGTAGCGGGGGGAGGCCAAACAATGAGCAGTTCTTC.

The V call is TRBV9, the J call TRBJ1-2, with a tentative D call TRBD1 (6 bases). Germline-derived CDR1 and CDR2 are SGDLS and YYNGEE. V was pared by 0 bases and J by 7 bases, with 19 bases between. This CDR3 has 16 residues. CDR3 in DNA: TGTGCCAGCAGCGTAGGCGTCAACAATCAGGGGTCTGGCTACACCTTC. Protein sequence: CASSVGVNNQGSGYTF. The variable domain in full, completed from reference TRBV9 and TRBJ1-2, reads DSGVTQTPKHLITATGQRVTLRCSPRSGDLSVYWYQQSLDQGLQFLIQYYNGEERAKGNILERFSAQQFPDLHSELNLSSLELGDSALYFCASSVGVNNQGSGYTFGSGTRLTVV.

The V and J genes are TRBV2 and TRBJ1-2, with 9 bases identical to TRBD1. CDR3 size: 21 residues. The J segment lost 5 bases and the V segment lost 1 base, leaving 23 bases of the junction unmatched. Looked up from germline, CDR1 is SNHLY and CDR2 is FYNNEI. The CDR3 sequence is CASSEVQDVSRPTGGLYGYTF. CDR3 bases: TGTGCCAGCAGTGAAGTCCAAGATGTATCCCGGCCTACAGGGGGCTTGTATGGCTACACCTTC.

The chain links TRBV23-1 to TRBJ1-1, with 8 bases matching TRBD1. TRBV23-1 is an ORF, and what it does is uncertain. The V gene end was trimmed by 4 bases and the J gene end by 1 base; junction bases not matched to a gene: 17. This CDR3 is built from 19 residues. DNA of the CDR3: TGCGCCAGCAGTCGCCCTGAGGGACAGGACCCTAAGGCGAACACTGAAGCTTTCTTT. Amino acid sequence: CASSRPEGQDPKANTEAFF.

This clone was counted between two and nine times. V is TRBV28 and J is TRBJ1-4; D is unresolved. Trimming shortened V by 4 bases and J by 0 bases, and 9 bases separated the two germline ends. Germline loops: CDR1 MDHEN, CDR2 SYDVKM. This CDR3 comprises 15 residues. The CDR3 DNA is TGTGCCAGCAGTTCCATTTTTGCAACTAATGAAAAACTGTTTTTT. Translation gives CASSSIFATNEKLFF.

This clone occurred a few times. The chain is built from TRBV6-2 or TRBV6-3 and TRBJ1-5; perhaps TRBD1 as D (6 bases). CDR1 is MNHEY and CDR2 is SVGEGT in the germline V gene. The CDR3 covers 14 residues. V dropped 4 bases and J dropped 3 bases, with 10 bases sitting between them. The CDR3: CASSLTGANQPQHF. CDR3 sequence (DNA): TGTGCCAGCAGTTTGACAGGTGCCAATCAGCCCCAGCATTTT.